These 17 T cell receptor beta chains came from one sample sequenced in a study of regulatory T cells in long-lasting Graves disease. Sample time point: newly diagnosed GD, antithyroid drugs for less than 3 months. From PBMCs, RNA was extracted and then used to make the TCR library. Construction of TCR beta libraries relied on iRepertoire HTBI primers and on Arm-PCR targeting CDR3 regions. TCRdb called the multiplex PCR reads again in MiXCR, with one record for every CDR3 protein. The table shows 350,000 to 550,000 distinct CDR3 sequences, with roughly 15% occurring only once. This sample was shared with a second study, whose subject was T cells in Graves' hyperthyroidism and ophthalmopathy.

The starting material was peripheral blood mononuclear cells (PBMCs), obtained at new diagnosis, from a patient treated with antithyroid drugs. The receptor source for this set is a woman aged 18 to 35 with Graves disease.

This clonotype was seen repeatedly, ten times or more. The chain has TRBV28 and TRBJ2-5; TRBD2 is a possible D gene (6 bases). The V gene's germline CDR1 is MDHEN and CDR2 SYDVKM. Trimming pared 2 bases from V and 1 base from J, leaving 11 bases between. This CDR3 has 15 residues. DNA of the CDR3: TGTGCCAGCAGTTTAGGGGGGAGGCTCCAAGAGACCCAGTACTTC. Amino acids: CASSLGGRLQETQYF.

This clonotype was seen a handful of times. The V and J genes are TRBV20-1 and TRBJ2-5; tentative D call: TRBD2 (6 bases). From germline, CDR1 is DFQATT and CDR2 SNEGSKA (reference sequence). The CDR3 has 13 amino acids. V lost 8 bases and J lost 3, with 16 bases in between. CDR3 residues: CSLGVGGEETQYF. Written as DNA, the CDR3 is TGCAGTTTGGGGGTCGGGGGAGAAGAGACCCAGTACTTC.

There are many counts of this clonotype. V usage is TRBV13 and J usage is TRBJ2-5; 9 nucleotides agree with TRBD2. CDR3 length: 16 amino acids. Germline V gene sequence: CDR1 PRHDT, CDR2 FYEKMQ (reference sequence). V trimming: 7 bases; J trimming: 7 bases; junction bases outside the gene matches: 16. In DNA, the CDR3 is TGTGCCAGCACCCTCCGAATGGTAGCGGGAGTTGGGACCCAGTACTTC. This gives the protein CASTLRMVAGVGTQYF.

The chain combines TRBV5-5 with TRBJ1-1; D gene ambiguous. CDR3 length equals 15 residues. Trimming took 4 bases from V and 4 from J, leaving 17 bases between them. Germline assignment: CDR1 SGHKS and CDR2 YYEKEE (reference sequence). CDR3 DNA: TGTGCCAGCAGCCAATCGGGTTACGTCGGCACTGAAGCTTTCTTT. It translates to CASSQSGYVGTEAFF.

In its sample, this clonotype was seen a few times. The V and J genes are TRBV5-1 and TRBJ2-3; the D is unclear. Germline-derived CDR1 and CDR2 are SGHRS and YFSETQ. The CDR3 extends over 17 amino acids. Trimming removed 4 bases from V and 5 bases from J, with 23 bases in between. The CDR3 here is CASSNGLGLGQGDTQYF. For the CDR3, the DNA is TGCGCCAGCAGCAACGGCTTAGGTCTAGGGCAAGGAGATACGCAGTATTTT.

This sequence joins TRBV6-1 and TRBJ1-6, with D hard to call. This CDR3 is built from 14 residues. V lost 0 bases to trimming and J lost 12 bases, with 12 bases between them. Per germline, CDR1 MNHNS and CDR2 SASEGT. CDR3 in amino acids: CASSEAPGTRPLHF. The CDR3 region has the DNA TGTGCCAGCAGTGAAGCTCCGGGCACCCGACCCCTCCACTTT.

This clonotype was seen ten or more times. The gene calls are TRBV5-6 and TRBJ1-4; D is ambiguous. Looked up from germline, CDR1 is SGHDT and CDR2 is YYEEEE. With 2 bases removed from V and 12 bases from J, the gap between germline ends came to 14 bases. This CDR3 has 13 residues. The CDR3 sequence is CASSFGWAGELFF. The CDR3 nucleotides are TGTGCCAGCAGCTTCGGGTGGGCCGGAGAACTGTTTTTT.

The chain is built from TRBV20-1 and TRBJ2-1, with D perhaps matching TRBD2 (5 bases). The germline V and J ends were trimmed by 0 bases and 7 bases, with 22 bases remaining between them. The CDR3 length is 17 residues. Germline CDR1 and CDR2: DFQATT and SNEGSKA (reference sequence). In nucleotides, the CDR3 is TGCAGTGCTAGAGATTTCCGGCGGGTTGGGGATGGGAATGAGCAGTTCTTC. As protein: CSARDFRRVGDGNEQFF.

This clonotype was observed a handful of times. The J gene is TRBJ1-1, the V gene TRBV6-1; no reliable D call. The CDR3 loop spans 15 amino acids. The V and J ends lost 7 bases and 4 bases respectively, with 19 bases between them. The germline V gene encodes CDR1 MNHNS and CDR2 SASEGT. The chain's CDR3 is CASTPAGQAITEAFF. The CDR3 DNA reads TGTGCCAGCACCCCTGCGGGCCAGGCCATCACTGAAGCTTTCTTT.

Ten or more counts support this clonotype. The chain joins TRBV28 to TRBJ2-1; 8 nucleotides match TRBD2. The CDR3 has 12 amino acids. The junction had 8 bases not matched to a gene; V was cut back by 4 bases and J by 15 bases. Germline-derived CDR1 and CDR2 are MDHEN and SYDVKM. CDR3 coding DNA: TGTGCCAGCAGTTCTAGCGGGTCCCGAGGGTTCTTC. Translated: CASSSSGSRGFF.

The chain employs TRBV9 and TRBJ2-5, with 13 positions matching TRBD2. Germline V gene sequence: CDR1 SGDLS, CDR2 YYNGEE. CDR3 size: 16 residues. The junction had 6 bases not matched to a gene; V was cut back by 2 bases and J by 5 bases. CDR3 sequence: CASSVGTSGNGETQYF. The CDR3 nucleotides read TGTGCCAGCAGCGTGGGGACTAGCGGGAATGGTGAGACCCAGTACTTC.

This clonotype was detected only a few times. This sequence joins TRBV6-1 and TRBJ2-1; TRBD2 matches 7 bases. The CDR3 length is 15 residues. V lost 8 bases, J lost 5 bases, and 12 bases stayed unmatched. Germline lookup yields CDR1 MNHNS and CDR2 SASEGT. The CDR3 reads CASAAKAAGNNEQFF. CDR3 DNA: TGTGCCAGCGCAGCGAAGGCAGCGGGAAACAATGAGCAGTTCTTC.

Many counts were recorded for this clonotype. The genes are TRBV28 and TRBJ1-5; a weak D match, TRBD1 (6 bases). Germline V gene lookup returns CDR1 MDHEN and CDR2 SYDVKM. The CDR3 sequence is 15 residues long. V lost 6 bases, J lost 2 bases, and 14 bases lay in between. The CDR3 sequence: CASRPQGLRNQPQHF. CDR3 nucleotide sequence: TGTGCCAGCAGACCACAGGGACTTCGCAATCAGCCCCAGCATTTT.

This clonotype was seen ten or more times. The V and J genes are TRBV2 and TRBJ2-7; D is possibly TRBD2 (6 bases). Germline-derived CDR1 and CDR2 are SNHLY and FYNNEI. Between the trimmed V and J ends, which lost 1 base and 2 bases, there was a span of 6 bases. The CDR3 runs 13 residues. DNA of the CDR3: TGTGCCAGCAGTGAAGGGGGGGCCTACGAGCAGTACTTC. It translates to CASSEGGAYEQYF.

The chain joins TRBV18 to TRBJ2-1; 10 bases match TRBD2. The V segment lost 3 bases and the J segment 4 bases; nucleotides outside the gene matches: 6. The CDR3 loop spans 16 amino acids. The germline gives CDR1 KGHSH, CDR2 LQKENI. CDR3 DNA: TGTGCCAGCTCACCTCAGGCACTAGCGGGATACAATGAGCAGTTCTTC. Translation: CASSPQALAGYNEQFF.

This clonotype was found a few times. V and J are TRBV19 and TRBJ1-5, with D possibly TRBD1 on 6 matching bases. The CDR3 spans 14 residues. Germline CDR1 and CDR2: LNHDA and SQIVND (reference sequence). The V end was cut by 3 bases, the J end by 5 bases, with 11 bases between. The CDR3 DNA is TGTGCCAGTAGTATGGGGGGCGCGGATCAGCCCCAGCATTTT. Amino acid sequence: CASSMGGADQPQHF.

In its sample, this clonotype was seen many times. The V gene is TRBV7-8, the J gene TRBJ2-5; 12 bases are a match to TRBD2. The CDR3 is 18 residues long. Trimming cost V 5 bases and J 5 bases; bases outside gene matches: 15. Germline V gene data show CDR1 as SGHVS and CDR2 as FQNEAQ. CDR3 sequence: CASSNIDRLAGDRETQYF. In DNA form, the CDR3 reads TGTGCCAGCAGCAATATAGACCGACTAGCGGGAGATAGGGAGACCCAGTACTTC.